Listed below are T cell receptor beta chains from one sample, sequenced in a study of blood T cell repertoires in COVID-19. Measured with immunoSEQ multiplex PCR; TCRdb has only the in-frame clones, and not every one. The sample has some 120,000 clones, roughly 80% seen once. Sample: peripheral blood. These receptors originate from a human donor in a cohort sampled during active COVID-19. CDR3s leave out the opening cysteine and the closing phenylalanine or tryptophan. Where a row states a size, it is once, few, many or the class of an expanded clone; other rows omit it.

V gene	clone size	CDR3 protein
TRBV6-2/TRBV6-3	.	ASSYSRDSKSFQETQY
TRBV4-2	.	ASSQGARFEAGAGELF
TRBV5-1	.	ASSLVAGGTYTYNEQF
TRBV9	.	ASSAPGTENTEAF
TRBV2	.	ASSRQGENQPQH
TRBV5-4	few	ASSFTLGTGSTGELF
TRBV7-5	.	ARSFEGQGCGDTEAF
TRBV30	.	AWSWDSYNEKLF
TRBV5-4	.	ASSLAVLINEQF
TRBV6-5	few	ATQAGGQYQPQH
TRBV10-3	.	AITVSSGNTIY
TRBV3-1/TRBV3-2	.	ASSRTPNEQF
TRBV11-2	.	ASSGQRKAGEQY
TRBV29-1	.	SVEGTAHTDTQY
TRBV30	.	AWGGRGETQY
TRBV4-1	.	ASSQDGGGFIGDGYT
TRBV18	.	ASSPPGTGWEQY
TRBV19	.	ASSQSGGTVITNYGYT
TRBV10-3	.	ASGTGDKNTIY
TRBV28	.	ASSLGYRNTGELF
TRBV11-1	.	ASSLASTYEQY
TRBV9	.	ASSGRRSGELF
TRBV5-4	.	ASSLTSGRDSEQF
TRBV19	.	ASSSPDRDVRGTEAF
TRBV9	.	ASASGTATGELF
TRBV6-5	.	ASSLGQGAPAF
TRBV11-1	.	ASRQRGWETEAF
TRBV27	few	ASSSLGGQGNTIY
TRBV18	.	ASSPVRVSGTYEQY
TRBV18	once	ASSPLEGETQY
TRBV11-3	.	ASSLEGTLAGDEQF
TRBV19	once	ASSAGHPTFEQY
TRBV6-5	once	ASSYSAGGVADTQY
TRBV10-3	.	AISESGEGFEGDGYT
TRBV19	.	ASSIGASGIAPGVNTEAF
TRBV27	.	ASSGGLQETQY
TRBV18	.	ASSPYRENTIY
TRBV9	.	ASSHDSYEQY
TRBV6-1	.	ASSDWGGSTTYEQY
TRBV6-2/TRBV6-3	few	ASSYGGGNQPQH
TRBV19	.	ASSIGTVDASGQPQH
TRBV18	.	ASSAFRGSTDTQY
TRBV20-1	.	SASGASGELF
TRBV11-3	.	ASSRGLAGTYEQY
TRBV10-3	.	AISEGVETQY
TRBV12-5	.	ASAYGQGLPYT
TRBV3-1/TRBV3-2	.	ASSRSLVSRGETQY
TRBV5-1	.	ASSLSTGSYNEQF
TRBV29-1	once	SVEGQGYTEAF
TRBV19	.	ASSSDRITDTQY
TRBV10-3	.	AISGQTSSGEQF
TRBV21-1	.	ASSKVLAGAYEQY
TRBV27	.	ASSWVRGSTDTQY
TRBV6-2/TRBV6-3	.	ASSYFGVNQPQH